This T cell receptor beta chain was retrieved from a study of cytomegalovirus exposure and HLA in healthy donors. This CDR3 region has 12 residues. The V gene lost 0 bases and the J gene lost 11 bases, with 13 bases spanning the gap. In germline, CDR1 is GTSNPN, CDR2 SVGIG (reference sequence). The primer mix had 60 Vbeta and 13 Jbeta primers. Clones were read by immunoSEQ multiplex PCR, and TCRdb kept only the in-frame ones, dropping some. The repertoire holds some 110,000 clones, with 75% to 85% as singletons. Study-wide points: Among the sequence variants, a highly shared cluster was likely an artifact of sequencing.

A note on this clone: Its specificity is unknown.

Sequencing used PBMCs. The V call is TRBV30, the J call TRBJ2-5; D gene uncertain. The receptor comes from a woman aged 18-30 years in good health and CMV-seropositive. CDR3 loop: CAWSVRVLEQYF. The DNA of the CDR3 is TGTGCCTGGAGTGTACGAGTGTTGGAGCAGTACTTC.